This T cell receptor (beta chain) was observed in a study of somatic mutations in cytotoxic T cells in rheumatoid arthritis. V shed 5 bases and J shed 7 bases, with 9 bases lying between them. Per the germline V gene, CDR1 is SQVTM and CDR2 is ANQGSEA. This CDR3 is built from 11 residues. Clones were read by immunoSEQ multiplex PCR, and TCRdb kept only the in-frame ones, dropping some. Among approximately 3,200 clones listed, approximately 84% were seen once. Sequencing was done on a sample of CD8+ T cells sorted from blood. The receptor was derived from a man aged 35 to 55 with rheumatoid arthritis. The chain carries TRBV29-1 and TRBJ1-3, with D unresolved. CDR3 residues: CSVKAGNTIYF. The DNA for the CDR3 is TGCAGCGTTAAAGCGGGGAACACCATATATTTT.